This TCR beta chain was documented in a study of regulatory T cells in long-lasting Graves disease (dated by TCRdb to the early 2020s). Study-level background: Patients with newly diagnosed Graves' disease had been on antithyroid drugs for under 3 months. Persistent Graves' disease patients were compared with newly diagnosed Graves' disease patients by peripheral blood TCR sequencing and RNA sequencing. The study was registered as a clinical trial and conducted in China. A total of roughly 35 samples underwent TCR sequencing: about 13 from persistent and roughly 20 from newly diagnosed Graves' disease patients. Here is what the overall study found, with its caveats: Patients with persistent disease shared more public clonotypes (around 2,500) than newly diagnosed patients did (more than 900). The authors acknowledged the small sample size as a limitation that may reduce accuracy. Compared with newly diagnosed patients, persistent Graves' disease patients had lower TCR Shannon entropy and fewer highly expanded clones, which suggests clonal expansion. Sequencing and analysis were limited to the TCR beta chain. TRBV28, TRBJ1-2 and TRBJ2-5 were preferentially used in persistent disease, while TRBV20-1 and TRBJ2-1 were favored in newly diagnosed disease. The study examined only peripheral blood because the primary lesion, thyroid tissue, could not be accessed.

A word on this clonotype: No cognate antigen has been identified for it. No qualities accompany the bases; no much larger clone lies one base away.

From a lookup of the germline V gene, CDR1 and CDR2 are SGHNT and YENEEA. V is cut back by 1 base and J by 2 bases, with 3 bases in the junction unmatched. CDR3 length: 16 amino acids, cysteine to phenylalanine. Of the read, only the CDR3 DNA is kept; its 48 bases are in frame from base 1. Sample time point, as interpreted from the label and publication: newly diagnosed GD, antithyroid drugs for less than 3 months. For both TCR sequencing and RNA sequencing, RNA was extracted from PBMCs in TRIzol. The diagnosis of Graves' disease followed American Thyroid Association guidelines. Patients were recruited from an endocrinology department in Xi'an, China. From each patient, approximately 10 milliliters of peripheral blood was collected into an EDTA anticoagulant tube. Ficoll Paque Plus density gradient separation was used to isolate PBMCs, and no additional T cell sorting was done. RNA quality was checked with an Agilent 2100 Bioanalyzer and agarose gel, and concentration with a NanoDrop 2000.

Libraries were made using multiplex PCR. The listed sequencing device is Illumina HiSeq 4000. CDR3 regions were amplified by Arm-PCR with iRepertoire HTBI primers to construct TCR beta libraries. Gel purification was performed on PCR products prior to sequencing. In the source study's methods: A total of 62 TRBV and about 13 TRBJ segments were identified across samples and were used for gene usage analysis of CDR3 amino acid clonotypes. COPE and FqMerger were used to merge filtered high-quality paired reads into contigs. Contigs were aligned with BLAST to IMGT TRBV, TRBD and TRBJ reference genes, and CDR3 was defined per IMGT. Any clonotype with a frequency above 0.1% was classified as a highly expanded clone. Shannon entropy was used to measure repertoire diversity, and the Gini coefficient was used to measure V-J evenness. Public clonotypes were defined as clonotypes shared by more than one individual. TCRdb trimmed public reads at Q25 via fastp, called clones via MiXCR and kept in-frame beta chains. Every distinct CDR3 protein forms one entry, paired with its most common genes and DNA. The V and J calls and clone size come from TCRdb's table, not from the authors' own analysis. For this sample there are a few hundred thousand distinct CDR3 sequences; about 11% appear just once. Clones ranked in the top ten supply about 19% of the sample.

These data are also associated with another study on T cells in Graves' hyperthyroidism and ophthalmopathy. According to the second study: Stable Graves' hyperthyroidism was defined as the absence of progression to ophthalmopathy over 18 months of follow-up. Hyperthyroidism patients were newly diagnosed, had a disease duration of under 2 months, and were aged 18 to 65 years. The study excluded patients with uncontrolled infections, other autoimmune diseases, pregnancy or lactation. Diagnoses were based on clinical symptoms, serum thyroxine and TRAb, thyroid ultrasound and orbital computed tomography. For the first round of RT-PCR on the TCR CDR3, the HTBI primer set was used together with the Qiagen OneStep RT-PCR kit. Most expanded thyroid clonotypes (frequency above 0.001) were also detected in blood, a finding suggesting that blood repertoires may reflect thyroid immune responses. A model built on a 13 V-J signature distinguished ophthalmopathy from stable hyperthyroidism, reaching 87.88% sensitivity and about 81% specificity in cross-validation and 80%/75% in testing. During validation, the model predicted progression to ophthalmopathy a median of roughly six months ahead of onset, with approximately 70% sensitivity and less than 85% specificity. To identify distinguishing TCR V-J signatures, a discovery cohort of 90 to 100 patients was used, comprising 40 to 45 with Graves' ophthalmopathy and around 57 with stable Graves' hyperthyroidism. Prospective prediction of ophthalmopathy was tested in an independent validation cohort of 18 to 20 hyperthyroidism patients and 17 patients who later progressed to ophthalmopathy. The 100 discovery patients were randomly divided into training and test sets at a 7:3 ratio. In addition, the study compared T-cell repertoires in thyroid tissue and in blood from roughly six Graves' hyperthyroidism patients. After sampling, hyperthyroidism patients received methimazole starting at 30 mg daily, and ophthalmopathy patients received high-dose intravenous methylprednisolone. A second multiplex PCR round built the libraries, followed by size selection and purification. The libraries were sequenced on an Illumina HiSeq2000 using paired-end 100 bp reads. Raw data were processed with SOAPnuke, discarding reads with adapters, uncalled bases, mean Phred below 15, or no exact constant-primer or identifier match. COPE v1.2.5 was used to merge high-quality paired reads, and clonotypes were defined as unique nucleotide sequences. Clonotypes were aligned to IMGT TRBV, TRBD and TRBJ reference segments using MiTCR v1.1. Only V-J combinations with frequency above 0.0001, covering 99% to 99.2% of repertoires, were analysed. The TCS score was defined as F50 (clonal expansion) divided by E x V (chaos), with BLOSUM62-based TCRdist calculated between CDR3 peptides within each V-J. Welch's t-statistics and random forest reduced roughly 500 V-J features to 13, which were used in a naive Bayes classifier (R e1071). No statistical method was used to set the sample size in advance, and investigators knew the group allocation. The paper reports TCR Vbeta CDR3 sequencing of 130 to 150 peripheral blood samples: around 41 ophthalmopathy, over 70 hyperthyroidism and around 17 progressor patients.

This TCR was sampled from a woman aged 18-35 years with Graves disease. Donor details come from another sample of the same person, matched by shared clones. Here the chain combines TRBV11-3 and TRBJ2-3; 10 central bases correspond to TRBD1. The input for sequencing was peripheral blood mononuclear cells (PBMCs), taken at new diagnosis, from a patient treated with antithyroid drugs. The DNA sequence reads TGTGCCAGCAGCTTAGGGGACAGGGGCCACACAGATACGCAGTATTTT. This translates into CASSLGDRGHTDTQYF.